This is a list of T cell receptor beta chains from one sample in a study of identical twins. TCRdb recomputed calls from the 5' RACE reads with MiXCR, one row per CDR3 protein. The sample lists a few hundred thousand distinct CDR3 sequences; 12% were seen once. This sample was also put to use in a study of yellow fever vaccine responses in identical twins.

The sample was memory (CD45RO+) T cells sorted from blood. These receptors all stem from a woman between 18 and 29 years old in good health. Both conserved end residues are part of each CDR3. A D gene is named only where the DNA matches it firmly. Some rows mark clone size as missing; the rest say once, few, many or name a class of expanded clone.

d_gene | j_gene | v_gene | abundance | CDR3aa | CDR3nt
. | TRBJ1-1 | TRBV7-8 | . | CASSLASAAENTEAFF | TGTGCCAGCAGCTTAGCGAGCGCCGCAGAAAACACTGAAGCTTTCTTT
. | TRBJ2-7 | TRBV6-1 | few | CASRQGSIYEQYF | TGTGCCAGCAGACAGGGAAGTATCTACGAGCAGTACTTC
TRBD2 | TRBJ2-1 | TRBV4-3 | . | CASSGGLAGEGEQFF | TGCGCCAGCAGCGGCGGACTAGCGGGAGAAGGTGAGCAGTTCTTC
. | TRBJ2-2 | TRBV5-1 | few | CASSADQLTGELFF | TGCGCCAGCAGCGCCGACCAACTCACCGGGGAGCTGTTTTTT
. | TRBJ2-6 | TRBV3-1 | . | CASSRGRITGANVLTF | TGTGCCAGCAGCCGAGGAAGGATAACCGGGGCCAACGTCCTGACTTTC
. | TRBJ2-7 | TRBV29-1 | many | CSVGQVGAFEQYF | TGCAGCGTTGGCCAAGTGGGGGCCTTCGAGCAGTACTTC
. | TRBJ2-1 | TRBV6-2/TRBV6-3 | few | CASSYFSQGDEQFF | TGTGCCAGCAGTTACTTCTCTCAAGGCGATGAGCAGTTCTTC
. | TRBJ2-7 | TRBV20-1 | few | CSARGGREQYF | TGCAGTGCTAGGGGGGGGCGCGAGCAGTACTTC
. | TRBJ2-2 | TRBV10-3 | . | CAIKTASSNTGELFF | TGTGCCATCAAGACAGCATCTTCGAACACCGGGGAGCTGTTTTTT
TRBD1 | TRBJ2-1 | TRBV7-2 | . | CASSWLRGQGNEQFF | TGTGCCAGCAGCTGGTTGAGGGGGCAGGGCAATGAGCAGTTCTTC
TRBD1 | TRBJ2-1 | TRBV6-1 | . | CASRGQLGSGSYNEQFF | TGTGCCAGCAGGGGACAGTTGGGCTCCGGCTCCTACAATGAGCAGTTCTTC
TRBD2 | TRBJ2-5 | TRBV18 | few | CASSPPRLAGGPQETQYF | TGTGCCAGCTCACCACCGAGGCTAGCGGGGGGTCCCCAAGAGACCCAGTACTTC
TRBD1 | TRBJ2-2 | TRBV29-1 | . | CSVLWDRGRGGELFF | TGCAGCGTTCTATGGGACAGGGGGCGCGGCGGGGAGCTGTTTTTT
TRBD1 | TRBJ2-3 | TRBV6-1 | few | CASSATGDTDTQYF | TGTGCCAGCAGTGCAACAGGGGACACAGATACGCAGTATTTT
. | TRBJ2-1 | TRBV7-3 | few | CASSRGPEQFF | TGTGCCAGCAGCCGAGGGCCTGAGCAGTTCTTC
. | TRBJ1-5 | TRBV12-3/TRBV12-4 | . | CASSSAGRSNQPQHF | TGTGCCAGCAGTTCGGCAGGGAGAAGCAATCAGCCCCAGCATTTT
TRBD1 | TRBJ1-6 | TRBV12-3/TRBV12-4 | . | CASSLRDRPLPLHF | TGTGCCAGCAGTTTACGGGACAGGCCCTTACCCCTCCACTTT
. | TRBJ1-3 | TRBV9 | many | CASSRSHSGNTIYF | TGTGCCAGCAGCCGAAGCCACTCTGGAAACACCATATATTTT
. | TRBJ1-2 | TRBV7-8 | . | CASSFAGNYGYTF | TGTGCCAGCAGCTTTGCAGGGAACTATGGCTACACCTTC
. | TRBJ2-7 | TRBV7-2 | many | CASSLGSGSAYEQYF | TGTGCCAGCAGCTTGGGCTCTGGTAGCGCCTACGAGCAGTACTTC
TRBD2 | TRBJ2-5 | TRBV6-1 | . | CASRRGGPQETQYF | TGTGCCAGCAGGCGGGGGGGGCCCCAAGAGACCCAGTACTTC
. | TRBJ2-1 | TRBV4-3 | . | CASSQDWLVPGEQFF | TGCGCCAGCAGCCAAGATTGGCTAGTCCCGGGTGAGCAGTTCTTC
TRBD1 | TRBJ1-2 | TRBV3-1 | few | CASSQEQGNYGYTF | TGTGCCAGCAGCCAAGAACAGGGGAACTATGGCTACACCTTC
. | TRBJ1-1 | TRBV20-1 | few | CSAGGEGPNTEAFF | TGCAGTGCTGGAGGGGAGGGCCCGAACACTGAAGCTTTCTTT
TRBD1 | TRBJ2-2 | TRBV7-3 | . | CASSPPGQGSGELFF | TGTGCCAGCAGCCCCCCGGGACAGGGATCCGGGGAGCTGTTTTTT
. | TRBJ2-7 | TRBV14 | few | CASSSLTVDPYEQYF | TGTGCCAGCAGCAGCCTAACGGTAGACCCCTACGAGCAGTACTTC
. | TRBJ1-5 | TRBV6-6 | . | CASIRGQPQHF | TGTGCCAGCATTCGGGGGCAGCCCCAGCATTTT
. | TRBJ2-1 | TRBV19 | few | CASNLDTTYNEQFF | TGTGCCAGTAACCTCGACACTACCTACAATGAGCAGTTCTTC
TRBD1 | TRBJ2-1 | TRBV6-2/TRBV6-3 | . | CASSSDRAGSYNEQFF | TGTGCCAGCAGCTCCGACAGGGCGGGCTCCTACAATGAGCAGTTCTTC
TRBD1 | TRBJ2-7 | TRBV11-2 | . | CASSPGTGGLEQYF | TGTGCCAGCAGCCCAGGGACAGGGGGCCTCGAGCAGTACTTC
. | TRBJ2-5 | TRBV7-9 | many | CASSLVGSQETQYF | TGTGCCAGCAGCTTAGTTGGCAGCCAAGAGACCCAGTACTTC
TRBD1 | TRBJ2-7 | TRBV7-9 | . | CASSLVSGQGAYEQYF | TGTGCCAGCAGCTTAGTGAGCGGACAGGGGGCCTACGAGCAGTACTTC
TRBD1 | TRBJ2-3 | TRBV29-1 | many | CSVEGTGGTDTQYF | TGCAGCGTTGAAGGGACAGGGGGCACAGATACGCAGTATTTT
. | TRBJ2-7 | TRBV6-2/TRBV6-3 | . | CASRETPYEQYF | TGTGCCAGCCGAGAGACGCCCTACGAGCAGTACTTC
. | TRBJ1-4 | TRBV7-2 | few | CASSFRALNEKLFF | TGTGCCAGCAGCTTTAGGGCGCTTAATGAAAAACTGTTTTTT
. | TRBJ2-1 | TRBV5-1 | . | CASSWELASEQFF | TGCGCCAGCAGCTGGGAACTAGCTTCTGAGCAGTTCTTC
TRBD1 | TRBJ2-7 | TRBV7-2 | . | CASSPPPGTGSEQYF | TGTGCCAGCTCTCCTCCCCCCGGGACAGGATCCGAGCAGTACTTC
TRBD2 | TRBJ2-3 | TRBV15 | . | CATSRDTSGKGGDTQYF | TGTGCCACCAGCAGAGATACGAGCGGGAAAGGTGGTGACACGCAGTATTTT
TRBD1 | TRBJ1-4 | TRBV2 | few | CASSGTANEKLFF | TGTGCCAGCTCCGGGACAGCCAATGAAAAACTGTTTTTT
TRBD2 | TRBJ2-5 | TRBV15 | few | CATSINLAGGQETQYF | TGTGCCACCAGCATCAATCTAGCGGGAGGACAAGAGACCCAGTACTTC
. | TRBJ2-7 | TRBV11-2 | few | CASSFNRQYYEQYF | TGTGCCAGCAGCTTTAATAGACAGTACTACGAGCAGTACTTC
TRBD1 | TRBJ1-4 | TRBV11-2 | few | CASSSGQLSRANEKLFF | TGTGCCAGCAGCTCGGGACAGCTTTCTCGGGCTAATGAAAAACTGTTTTTT
. | TRBJ1-5 | TRBV2 | few | CASSEALAGEVQPQHF | TGTGCCAGCAGTGAAGCGCTTGCAGGGGAAGTTCAGCCCCAGCATTTT
TRBD2 | TRBJ2-3 | TRBV6-4 | many | CASSFSGGSTDTQYF | TGTGCCAGCAGTTTTAGCGGGGGAAGCACAGATACGCAGTATTTT
. | TRBJ1-5 | TRBV6-1 | . | CASSAVKYSNQPQHF | TGTGCCAGCAGTGCCGTAAAGTATAGCAATCAGCCCCAGCATTTT